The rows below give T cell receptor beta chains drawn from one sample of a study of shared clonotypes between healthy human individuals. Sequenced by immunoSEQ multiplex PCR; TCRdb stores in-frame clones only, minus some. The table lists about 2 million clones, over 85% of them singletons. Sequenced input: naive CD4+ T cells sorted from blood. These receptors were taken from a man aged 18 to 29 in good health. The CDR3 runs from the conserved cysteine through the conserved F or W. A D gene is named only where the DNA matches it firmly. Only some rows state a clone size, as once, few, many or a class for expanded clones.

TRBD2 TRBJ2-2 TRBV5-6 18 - TGTGCCAGCAGCTTTACGCAAGCGGGAGGAGCGAACACCGGGGAGCTGTTTTTT CASSFTQAGGANTGELFF
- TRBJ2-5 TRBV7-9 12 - TGTGCCAGCAGCTTTGATAGGGAGACCCAGTACTTC CASSFDRETQYF
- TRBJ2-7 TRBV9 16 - TGTGCCAGCAGCCCACACTCTAGCGCCTTATCCTACGAGCAGTACTTC CASSPHSSALSYEQYF
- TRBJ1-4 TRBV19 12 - TGTGCCAGTACCGGGGACCCTAGGATACTGTTTTTT CASTGDPRILFF
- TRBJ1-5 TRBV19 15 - TGTGCCAGTAGGGTCCCCGGACAGAACAATCAGCCCCAGCATTTT CASRVPGQNNQPQHF
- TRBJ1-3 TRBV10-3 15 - TGTGCCATCAGTGGCGGGCAGGGCGGTGGAAACACCATATATTTT CAISGGQGGGNTIYF
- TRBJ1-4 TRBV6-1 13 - TGTGCCAGCACCAAAGAATGGGCCGAAAAACTGTTTTTT CASTKEWAEKLFF
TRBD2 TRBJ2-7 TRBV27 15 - TGTGCCAGCAGTTTACGGCTAGCGGGGGCCTACGAGCAGTACTTC CASSLRLAGAYEQYF
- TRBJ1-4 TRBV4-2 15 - TGTGCCAGCAGCCTCCAACACCTAGGAGGTGAAAAACTGTTTTTT CASSLQHLGGEKLFF
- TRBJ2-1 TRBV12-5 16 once TGTGCTAGTGGTCCACTCAGGGGGGCAGCCTACAATGAGCAGTTCTTC CASGPLRGAAYNEQFF
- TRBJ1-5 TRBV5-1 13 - TGCGCCAGCAGCTTGGAGTCCAATCAGCCCCAGCATTTT CASSLESNQPQHF
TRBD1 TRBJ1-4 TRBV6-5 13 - TGTGCCAGCAGCCCGGGACAGGGGCGAAAACTGTTTTTT CASSPGQGRKLFF
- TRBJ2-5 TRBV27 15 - TGTGCCAGCAGTCAACCGGGACAACCATGGGAGACCCAGTACTTC CASSQPGQPWETQYF
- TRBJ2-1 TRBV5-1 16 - TGCGCCAGCAGCCGCTTAGCGGAGAGCTCCTACAATGAGCAGTTCTTC CASSRLAESSYNEQFF
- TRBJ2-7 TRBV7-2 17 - TGTGCCAGCAGCTTAAAGAATTTTGGGACTCTCTCCTACGAGCAGTACTTC CASSLKNFGTLSYEQYF
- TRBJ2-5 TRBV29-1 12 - TGCAGCGTTGATCTGCCGGGAGAGACCCAGTACTTC CSVDLPGETQYF
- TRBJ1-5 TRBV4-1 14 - TGCGCCAGCAGCGAGTGGGTCCGAGACCAGCCCCAGCATTTT CASSEWVRDQPQHF
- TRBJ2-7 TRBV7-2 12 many TGTGCCAGCAGCTTACAGGCGTACGAGCAGTACTTC CASSLQAYEQYF
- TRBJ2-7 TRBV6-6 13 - TGTGCCAGCGCCTGGCACACAGATTACGAGCAGTACTTC CASAWHTDYEQYF
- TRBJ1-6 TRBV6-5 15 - TGTGCCAGCAGTTACCAGGGGAACTATAATTCACCCCTCCACTTT CASSYQGNYNSPLHF
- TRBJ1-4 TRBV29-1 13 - TGCAGCACGCAGGGGTCTACTGGTTCTAAACTGTTTTTT CSTQGSTGSKLFF
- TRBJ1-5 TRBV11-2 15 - TGTGCCAGCAGCTTAGGAGGCAGGGGTCATCAGCCCCAGCATTTT CASSLGGRGHQPQHF
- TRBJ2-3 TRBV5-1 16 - TGCGCCAGCGCCCCAGGCGGTGGTCCCGCCGTAGATACGCAGTATTTT CASAPGGGPAVDTQYF
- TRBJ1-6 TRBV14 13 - TGTGCCAGCGCCTCGGGATTTAATTCACCCCTCCACTTT CASASGFNSPLHF
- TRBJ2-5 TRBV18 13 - TGTGCCAGCTCACCGGGGGGAAGGGAGACCCAGTACTTC CASSPGGRETQYF
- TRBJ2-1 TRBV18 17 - TGTGCCAGCTCACCGGCTGGGAGCGGTTTCTCCTACAATGAGCAGTTCTTC CASSPAGSGFSYNEQFF
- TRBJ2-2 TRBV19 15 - TGTGCCAGTAGTCTCGACAGGTCCTCCACCGGGGAGCTGTTTTTT CASSLDRSSTGELFF
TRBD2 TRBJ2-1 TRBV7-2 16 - TGTGCCAGCAGCGCGGGAGGGCTTATATCCTACAATGAGCAGTTCTTC CASSAGGLISYNEQFF
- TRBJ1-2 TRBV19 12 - TGTGCCAGTAGAGACAAGAGTTATGGCTACACCTTC CASRDKSYGYTF
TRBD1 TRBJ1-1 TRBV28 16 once TGTGCCAGCAGTTTTTGGCAGGGGGCCGGAGGGACTGAAGCTTTCTTT CASSFWQGAGGTEAFF
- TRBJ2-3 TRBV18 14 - TGTGCCAGCTCACCCGGGGGACTGGGAGATACGCAGTATTTT CASSPGGLGDTQYF
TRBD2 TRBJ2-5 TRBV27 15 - TGTGCCAGCCGACTAGCGGGGGCAGACGAAGAGACCCAGTACTTC CASRLAGADEETQYF
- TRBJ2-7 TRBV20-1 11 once TGCAGTGCTGGGGGGCTATACGAGCAGTACTTC CSAGGLYEQYF
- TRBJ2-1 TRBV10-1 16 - TGCGCCAGCAGTGCTCGACTGGGGGGGCCCTACAATGAGCAGTTCTTC CASSARLGGPYNEQFF
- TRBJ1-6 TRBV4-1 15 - TGCGCCAGCAGTTCTTCCGGGACTGATAATTCACCCCTCCACTTT CASSSSGTDNSPLHF
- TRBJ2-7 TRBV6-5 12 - TGTGCCAGCAGACAGGGACCCTACGAGCAGTACTTC CASRQGPYEQYF
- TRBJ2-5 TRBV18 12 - TGTGCCAGCTCCCAAGAGGGGGAGACCCAGTACTTC CASSQEGETQYF
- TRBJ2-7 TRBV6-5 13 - TGTGCCAGCAGCCGGGTCGGGGGCAACGAGCAGTACTTC CASSRVGGNEQYF
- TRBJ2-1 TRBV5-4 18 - TGTGCCAGCAGCTTGGGAGTTCGATCGGGGGCCGGACACAATGAGCAGTTCTTC CASSLGVRSGAGHNEQFF
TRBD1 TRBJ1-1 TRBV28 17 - TGTGCCAGCAGTTGGAGTTGGGCTACAGGGGGAAAGACTGAAGCTTTCTTT CASSWSWATGGKTEAFF
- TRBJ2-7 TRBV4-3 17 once TGCGCCAGCAGCCAAAAGTTTCTCCCCCCAGGCTCCTACGAGCAGTACTTC CASSQKFLPPGSYEQYF
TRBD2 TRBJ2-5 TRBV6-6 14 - TGTGCCAGCAGTTCCGGGGGGGCAGCAGAGACCCAGTACTTC CASSSGGAAETQYF
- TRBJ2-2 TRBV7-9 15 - TGTGCCAGCAGCACAGGGACTACGAACACCGGGGAGCTGTTTTTT CASSTGTTNTGELFF
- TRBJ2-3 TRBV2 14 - TGTGCCAGCAGGCAGACTAGTTTTCTAGATACGCAGTATTTT CASRQTSFLDTQYF
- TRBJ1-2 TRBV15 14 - TGTGCCACCAGCCCGGAGGTTCTCCTCCATGGCTACACCTTC CATSPEVLLHGYTF
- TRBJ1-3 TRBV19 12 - TGTGCCAGTAGCCTACAAGGAAACACCATATATTTT CASSLQGNTIYF
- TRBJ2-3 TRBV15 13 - TGTGCCACCAACGATCGGGGCACAGATACGCAGTATTTT CATNDRGTDTQYF
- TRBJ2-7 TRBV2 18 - TGTGCCAGCACAACACCAGGCGAAAAACAGGGAAGAAGCTACGAGCAGTACTTC CASTTPGEKQGRSYEQYF
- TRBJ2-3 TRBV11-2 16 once TGTGCCAGCAGCCGGTTGGGGGCGGGTAGCACAGATACGCAGTATTTT CASSRLGAGSTDTQYF
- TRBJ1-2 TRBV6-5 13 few TGTGCCAGCAGTTACGAGGGCTCGGGTGGCTACACCTTC CASSYEGSGGYTF
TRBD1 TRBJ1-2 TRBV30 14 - TGTGCCTGGAGTGTATCGGGGACAGCCTATGGCTACACCTTC CAWSVSGTAYGYTF
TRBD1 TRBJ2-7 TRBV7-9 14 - TGTGCCAGCAGCTTAGCTGGACAGGGTTACGAGCAGTACTTC CASSLAGQGYEQYF
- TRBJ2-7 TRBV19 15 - TGTGCCAGTAGTATGCGCCCCGACAGCTCCTACGAGCAGTACTTC CASSMRPDSSYEQYF
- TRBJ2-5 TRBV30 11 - TGTGCCTGGAAGGCAGAAGAGACCCAGTACTTC CAWKAEETQYF
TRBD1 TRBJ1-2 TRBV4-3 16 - TGCGCCAGCAGCCAGGGCGGGACAGGGACGAGAAATGGCTACACCTTC CASSQGGTGTRNGYTF
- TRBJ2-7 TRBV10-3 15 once TGTGCCATCAGTGGGGGGGCGGAGCCCCCCTACGAGCAGTACTTC CAISGGAEPPYEQYF
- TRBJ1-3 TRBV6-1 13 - TGTGCCAGCAGTGAAGTCGGGGGAAACACCATATATTTT CASSEVGGNTIYF
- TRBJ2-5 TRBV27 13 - TGTGCCAGCAGTTTAGGGGCAGGGGTGACCCAGTACTTC CASSLGAGVTQYF
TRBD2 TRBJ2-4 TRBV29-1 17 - TGCAGCGTAATCGGCGGGAGGGCCGTCTGGGGGGAAAACATTCAGTACTTC CSVIGGRAVWGENIQYF
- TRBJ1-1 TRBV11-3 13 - TGTGCCAGCAGCTTACTGCCGAACACTGAAGCTTTCTTT CASSLLPNTEAFF